The clone carrying this T cell receptor (beta chain) was counted many times. Antigen: not known. The germline CDR1 and CDR2 sequences are SNHLY and FYNNEI. The CDR3 is 14 residues long. The V end lost 3 bases, the J end lost 6 bases, and 11 bases lay between the germline ends. The record originates from a study of T cells in Graves' hyperthyroidism and ophthalmopathy. Notes on the study in general: The model forecast ophthalmopathy, anticipating it by a median roughly 6 months before onset. In the blood, most expanded thyroid clonotypes above 0.001 appeared as well.

Authors of the study amplified TCR beta CDR3 regions from RNA transcripts. Initially, a first-round RT-PCR of the TCR CDR3 employed the HTBI primer set. MiXCR, run by TCRdb on the multiplex PCR reads, gives a single entry per CDR3 protein. The data show under 200,000 distinct CDR3 sequences, about 9.4% seen once. The sample taken for sequencing was blood. The J gene is TRBJ2-2, the V gene TRBV2; D unclear. The receptor's source is a woman between 18 and 29 years old with Graves' hyperthyroidism that later progressed to Graves' ophthalmopathy. The CDR3 DNA reads TGTGCCAGCAGTGATACCCCTTCCCCCGGGGAGCTGTTTTTT. Its protein product is CASSDTPSPGELFF.